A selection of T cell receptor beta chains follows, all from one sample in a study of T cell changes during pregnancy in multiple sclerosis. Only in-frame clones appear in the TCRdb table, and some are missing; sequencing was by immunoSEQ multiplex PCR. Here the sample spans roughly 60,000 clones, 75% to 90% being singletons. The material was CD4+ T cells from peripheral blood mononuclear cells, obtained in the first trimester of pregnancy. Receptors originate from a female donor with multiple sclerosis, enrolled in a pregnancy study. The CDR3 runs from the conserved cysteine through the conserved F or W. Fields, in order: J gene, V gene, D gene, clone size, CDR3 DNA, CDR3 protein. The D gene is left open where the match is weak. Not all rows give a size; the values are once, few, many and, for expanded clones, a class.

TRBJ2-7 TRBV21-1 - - TGTGCCAGCAGCAAAGTTAATGGACAGGGTTCCCACTACGAGCAGTACTTC CASSKVNGQGSHYEQYF
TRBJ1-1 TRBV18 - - TGTGCCAGCTACGGACAGCTAAACACTGAAGCTTTCTTT CASYGQLNTEAFF
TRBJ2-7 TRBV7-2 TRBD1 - TGTGCCAGCAGCTTAAGAGACAGGGAATACGAGCAGTACTTC CASSLRDREYEQYF
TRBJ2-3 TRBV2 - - TGTGCCAGCGGAGCTGATACGCAGTATTTT CASGADTQYF
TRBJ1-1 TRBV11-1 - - TGTGCCAGCAGCTTTAAAAGGGGCAGTGAAGCTTTCTTT CASSFKRGSEAFF
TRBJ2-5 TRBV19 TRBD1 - TGTGCCAGTAATACGCCGGGACAGCAAGAGACCCAGTACTTC CASNTPGQQETQYF
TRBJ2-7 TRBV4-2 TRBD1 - TGTGCCAGCAGCCAACACGACAGGGACGAGCAGTACTTC CASSQHDRDEQYF
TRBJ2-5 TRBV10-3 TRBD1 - TGTGCCATCAGCCCTGGGACAGAAGAGACCCAGTACTTC CAISPGTEETQYF
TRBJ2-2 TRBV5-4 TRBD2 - TGTGCCAGCAGCCCCTCTAGCGGGGCGAACACCGGGGAGCTGTTTTTT CASSPSSGANTGELFF
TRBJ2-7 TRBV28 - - TGTGCCAGCAGTGGAACCGCGAAGCCAGGGGACGAGCAGTACTTC CASSGTAKPGDEQYF
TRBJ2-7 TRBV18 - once TGTGCCAGCTCACCCGGGAGACCTACGGGCGAGCAGTACTTC CASSPGRPTGEQYF
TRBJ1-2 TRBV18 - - TGTGCCAGCTCCCTCACCGGGTCAATTACTATCTATGGCTACACCTTC CASSLTGSITIYGYTF
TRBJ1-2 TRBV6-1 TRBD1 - TGTGCCAGCAGACCAGGGGGCGCAAACTATGGCTACACCTTC CASRPGGANYGYTF
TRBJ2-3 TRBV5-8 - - TGTGCCAGCAGCCCCAGAGGCGGGGACACAGATACGCAGTATTTT CASSPRGGDTDTQYF
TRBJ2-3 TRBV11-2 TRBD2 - TGTGCCAGCAGCTTGATCTTAGCGGGAGTCGATACGCAGTATTTT CASSLILAGVDTQYF
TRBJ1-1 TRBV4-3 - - TGCGCCAGCAGCCAAGGGCTACAGGGCTCCATGAACACTGAAGCTTTCTTT CASSQGLQGSMNTEAFF
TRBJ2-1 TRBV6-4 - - TGTGCCAGCAGTGGCGGACAAGTTAAAAACTCCTACAATGAGCAGTTCTTC CASSGGQVKNSYNEQFF
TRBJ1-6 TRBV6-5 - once TGTGCCAGCAGTTACTCCACAGGGAGCCATTCACCCCTCCACTTT CASSYSTGSHSPLHF
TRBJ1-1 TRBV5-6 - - TGTGCCAGCAGCTTGGCCGGGGGGACGTCCATGAACACTGAAGCTTTCTTT CASSLAGGTSMNTEAFF
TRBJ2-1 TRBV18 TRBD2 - TGTGCCAGCTCTCCTAGCGGGGGGTCCTACAATGAGCAGTTCTTC CASSPSGGSYNEQFF
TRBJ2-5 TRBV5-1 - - TGCGCCAGCAGCTTGAGTGGTGAGGGAGGAGGGTTTGAGACCCAGTACTTC CASSLSGEGGGFETQYF
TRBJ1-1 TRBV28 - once TGTGCCAGCAGTTTATCGAACAGGAACACTGAAGCTTTCTTT CASSLSNRNTEAFF
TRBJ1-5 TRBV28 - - TGTGCCACCTTCCTTGACCGGGGTAAATTGAGTCAGCCCCAGCATTTT CATFLDRGKLSQPQHF
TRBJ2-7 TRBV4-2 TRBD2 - TGTGCCAGCAGCGGCCGGACTAGCGGGACTTACGAGCAGTACTTC CASSGRTSGTYEQYF
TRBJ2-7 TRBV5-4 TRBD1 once TGTGCCAGCAGCCCAAAGGACAGGGGGTTCTACGAGCAGTACTTC CASSPKDRGFYEQYF
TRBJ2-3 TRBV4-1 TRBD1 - TGCGCCAGCAGCCAAGTTTGGACAGGGGGAAACACAGATACGCAGTATTTT CASSQVWTGGNTDTQYF
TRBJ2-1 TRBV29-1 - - TGCAGCGTTGAGCCCAGCTACAATGAGCAGTTCTTC CSVEPSYNEQFF
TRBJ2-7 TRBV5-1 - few TGCGCCAGCAGCTCCGCGGTCAGCCGAAGAGGCTACGAGCAGTACTTC CASSSAVSRRGYEQYF
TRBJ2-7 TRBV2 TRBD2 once TGTGCCAGCAGTGAAACTAGCGGGAGGCACGAGCAGTACTTC CASSETSGRHEQYF
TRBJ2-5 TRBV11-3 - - TGTGCCAGCAGCACAGGGATCCTCTCCAGGGAGACCCAGTACTTC CASSTGILSRETQYF
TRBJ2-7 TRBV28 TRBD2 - TGTGCCAGCAGTAAGACGACCCTGCGGGAGAGGGCTCGGGAGCAGTACTTC CASSKTTLRERAREQYF
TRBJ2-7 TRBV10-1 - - TGCGCCAGCACTCTGGGGACTTCCTTATGCTACGAGCAGTACTTC CASTLGTSLCYEQYF
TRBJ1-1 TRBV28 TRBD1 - TGTGCCAGCAGTGACCCGGGACCGGGACAGGGGGCTGAAGCTTTCTTT CASSDPGPGQGAEAFF
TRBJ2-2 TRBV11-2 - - TGTGCCAGCAGCTTATATACGGCAGGGAACACCGGGGAGCTGTTTTTT CASSLYTAGNTGELFF
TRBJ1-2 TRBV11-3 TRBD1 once TGTGCCAGCAGCTTAAGTCAGGACAGGGCTAACTATGGCTACACCTTC CASSLSQDRANYGYTF
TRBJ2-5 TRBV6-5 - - TGTGCCAGCAGTTATGTAGGGGCGATTCTTAAGACCCAGTACTTC CASSYVGAILKTQYF